The clone carrying this T cell receptor beta chain was detected only a few times. The data were taken from a study of T cells in Graves' hyperthyroidism and ophthalmopathy. Authors of the study amplified TCR beta CDR3 regions from RNA transcripts. In the first-round RT-PCR of the TCR CDR3, the HTBI primer set was used. TCRdb passed the multiplex PCR reads through MiXCR, listing each CDR3 protein once. The sample lists a few hundred thousand distinct CDR3 sequences, 15% occurring once. There are 14 residues in the CDR3. CDR1 LNHDA and CDR2 SQIVND come from the germline V gene (reference sequence). The ends were cut back, 11 bases at V and 0 bases at J, with 16 bases in the middle.

V usage is TRBV19 and J usage is TRBJ1-1, with unresolved D. Sequencing input: blood. The receptor comes from a woman aged 25 to 39 with Graves' hyperthyroidism. CDR3 in DNA: TGTGCCTCTGAGGGCAGAATCATGAACACTGAAGCTTTCTTT. This encodes CASEGRIMNTEAFF.